This record looks at one TCR beta chain sequence and its context. The antigen is undetermined. Generated by immunoSEQ multiplex PCR, the TCRdb table keeps only in-frame clones and is missing some. Among just over 95,000 clones listed, roughly 88% were seen once. CDR3 length equals 15 residues. The junction had 8 bases not matched to a gene; V was cut back by 5 bases and J by 8 bases. Germline lookup yields CDR1 SQVTM and CDR2 ANQGSEA. Time point defined: blood 4 weeks post-SBRT, at nephrectomy. Treatment meaning: 15 Gy SBRT to primary tumor, nephrectomy 4 weeks later. Nephrectomy followed 15 Gy stereotactic body radiation by 4 weeks. After SBRT, blood was collected at 2 and 4 weeks, plus baseline. The data were taken from a study of radiation and T cells in renal cell carcinoma. Study-wide results and limits: From baseline, blood top tumor clonotypes peaked at 2 weeks post-radiation. Without pretreatment biopsies, baseline tumor clonotype presence was undetermined.

The TCR comes from a man in his 60s with renal cell carcinoma. The source was blood, collected from a patient whose treatment included radiotherapy and nephrectomy. This chain links TRBV29-1 with TRBJ2-1, with 14 bases matching TRBD2. CDR3 residues: CSVNRGLAGGDEQFF. The CDR3 coding sequence is TGCAGCGTTAACCGCGGACTAGCGGGAGGCGATGAGCAGTTCTTC.